Listed below are T cell receptor beta chains from one sample, sequenced in a study of cytomegalovirus exposure and HLA in healthy donors. Data came from immunoSEQ multiplex PCR; TCRdb stores just in-frame clones and leaves some out. The repertoire holds about 190,000 clones, with roughly 80% as singletons. Sequencing was done on a sample of PBMCs. The receptor set was obtained from a woman aged 18-29 years in good health and CMV-seronegative. The CDR3 runs from the conserved cysteine through the conserved F or W. The order of the fields is V gene, clone size, J gene, D gene, CDR3 DNA, CDR3 protein. D genes are given only for firm matches. Not every row has a clone size; where given, it reads once, few, many or a size class.

TRBV6-6	-	TRBJ1-1	-	TGTGCCAGCAGTTCGACTTCCGGGGGAGTGAACACTGAAGCTTTCTTT	CASSSTSGGVNTEAFF
TRBV14	-	TRBJ2-6	-	TGTGCCAGCAGCCAAGATCATCGGGCCAACGTCCTGACTTTC	CASSQDHRANVLTF
TRBV9	-	TRBJ2-3	TRBD2	TGTGCCAGCAGCGTAGAACTAGCGGGGACGGATACGCAGTATTTT	CASSVELAGTDTQYF
TRBV29-1	once	TRBJ2-2	-	TGCAGCGGGGGGCCGGCCACCGGGGAGCTGTTTTTT	CSGGPATGELFF
TRBV5-4	-	TRBJ2-7	TRBD1	TGTGCCAGCAGCGGGGACAGGGAGACCTACTCCTACGAGCAGTACTTC	CASSGDRETYSYEQYF
TRBV6-5	-	TRBJ2-1	-	TGTGCCAGCAGTCCGAAGACACTTTACAATGAGCAGTTCTTC	CASSPKTLYNEQFF
TRBV14	once	TRBJ2-7	-	TGTGCCAGCAGCCAAACCCGGGGTCCCTCCATCTACGAGCAGTACTTC	CASSQTRGPSIYEQYF
TRBV2	-	TRBJ1-1	-	TGTGCCAGCAGTGAGTTAACCGGGGGAGGCACTGAAGCTTTCTTT	CASSELTGGGTEAFF
TRBV15	-	TRBJ1-2	-	TGTGCCACCAGCAGAGGTCTTGCTAACTATGGCTACACCTTC	CATSRGLANYGYTF
TRBV29-1	-	TRBJ1-2	TRBD1	TGCAGCGCCCGGGACAGGGAGGGTGGCTACACCTTC	CSARDREGGYTF
TRBV10-3	once	TRBJ1-1	-	TGTGCCATCAGTTCAGTCATGAACACTGAAGCTTTCTTT	CAISSVMNTEAFF
TRBV5-1	-	TRBJ2-3	-	TGCGCCAGCAGCTCAGACAGGTCCCCAGATACGCAGTATTTT	CASSSDRSPDTQYF
TRBV6-1	-	TRBJ2-7	-	TGTGCCAGCAGTAACAGGGAAGGCTACGAGCAGTACTTC	CASSNREGYEQYF
TRBV4-1	few	TRBJ1-5	-	TGCGCCAGCAGCCCTATTGGAGGTAGCAATCAGCCCCAGCATTTT	CASSPIGGSNQPQHF
TRBV27	-	TRBJ2-1	TRBD2	TGTGCCAGCAGTCTAGAGACTAGCGGGAACAATGAGCAGTTCTTC	CASSLETSGNNEQFF